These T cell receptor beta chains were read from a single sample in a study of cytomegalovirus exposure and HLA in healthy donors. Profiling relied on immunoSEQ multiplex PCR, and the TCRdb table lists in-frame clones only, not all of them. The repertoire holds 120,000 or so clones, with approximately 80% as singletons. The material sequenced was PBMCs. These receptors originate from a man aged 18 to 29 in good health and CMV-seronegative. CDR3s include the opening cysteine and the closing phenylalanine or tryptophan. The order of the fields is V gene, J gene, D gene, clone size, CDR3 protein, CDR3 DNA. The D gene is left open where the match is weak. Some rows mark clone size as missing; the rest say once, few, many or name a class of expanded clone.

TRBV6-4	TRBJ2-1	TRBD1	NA	CASSWDRGTNEQFF	TGTGCCAGCAGTTGGGACAGAGGAACTAATGAGCAGTTCTTC
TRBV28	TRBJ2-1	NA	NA	CASRLRDRVSNEQFF	TGTGCCAGCAGACTTCGAGACCGGGTAAGCAATGAGCAGTTCTTC
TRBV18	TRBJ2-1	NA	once	CASSPRLATGDEQFF	TGTGCCAGCTCACCAAGGCTAGCGACCGGGGATGAGCAGTTCTTC
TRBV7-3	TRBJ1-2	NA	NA	CASSLGGADGYTF	TGTGCCAGCAGCTTAGGGGGGGCGGATGGCTACACCTTC
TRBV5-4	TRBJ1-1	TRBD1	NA	CASSLDQGAVEAFF	TGTGCCAGCAGCTTGGACCAGGGGGCGGTTGAAGCTTTCTTT
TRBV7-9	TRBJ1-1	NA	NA	CASSGGNTEAFF	TGTGCCAGCTCGGGGGGGAACACTGAAGCTTTCTTT
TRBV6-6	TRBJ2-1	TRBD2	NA	CASSYSNSGGGNEQFF	TGTGCCAGCAGTTACTCTAATAGCGGGGGGGGGAATGAGCAGTTCTTC
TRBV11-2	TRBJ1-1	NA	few	CASSLQWGRRETEAFF	TGTGCCAGCAGCCTACAGTGGGGCAGGAGGGAAACTGAAGCTTTCTTT
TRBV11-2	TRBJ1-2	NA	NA	CAGSSEMNYGYTF	TGTGCCGGCAGCTCGGAGATGAACTATGGCTACACCTTC
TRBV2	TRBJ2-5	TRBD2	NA	CASVWTSGQETQYF	TGTGCCAGCGTGTGGACTAGCGGACAAGAGACCCAGTACTTC
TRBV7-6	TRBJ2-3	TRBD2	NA	CASSLGPSSGGATDTQYF	TGTGCCAGCAGCTTAGGACCGTCTAGCGGGGGGGCCACAGATACGCAGTATTTT
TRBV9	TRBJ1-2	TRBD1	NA	CASSPPGQGDYGYTF	TGTGCCAGCAGCCCCCCGGGGCAGGGGGACTATGGCTACACCTTC
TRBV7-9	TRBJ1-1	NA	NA	CASSLGDTRNTEAFF	TGTGCCAGCAGCTTAGGGGACACCAGGAACACTGAAGCTTTCTTT
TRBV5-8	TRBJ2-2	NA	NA	CASSSLGGNTGELFF	TGTGCCAGCAGTTCCCTAGGGGGGAACACCGGGGAGCTGTTTTTT
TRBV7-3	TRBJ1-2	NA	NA	CASSLTRESGYTF	TGTGCCAGCAGCTTAACCAGGGAAAGTGGCTACACCTTC
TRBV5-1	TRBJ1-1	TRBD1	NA	CASSLAPTGRTEAFF	TGCGCCAGCAGCTTGGCCCCGACAGGGAGGACTGAAGCTTTCTTT
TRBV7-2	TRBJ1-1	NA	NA	CASSHTGNPEAFF	TGTGCCAGCAGCCATACAGGGAATCCTGAAGCTTTCTTT
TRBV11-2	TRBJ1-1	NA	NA	CASSLGVPRDTEAFF	TGTGCCAGCAGCTTAGGAGTACCCCGGGACACTGAAGCTTTCTTT
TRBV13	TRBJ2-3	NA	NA	CASSLGLTGGSTQYF	TGTGCCAGCAGCTTAGGCCTGACGGGGGGCTCGACGCAGTATTTT
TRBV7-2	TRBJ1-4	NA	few	CASSAGGVEVKLFF	TGTGCCAGCAGCGCCGGAGGGGTTGAGGTAAAACTGTTTTTT
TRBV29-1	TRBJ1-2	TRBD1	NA	CSADDDRVWNGYTF	TGCAGCGCCGACGACGACAGGGTATGGAATGGCTACACCTTC
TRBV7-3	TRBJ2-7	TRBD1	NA	CASSPGPGGYEQYF	TGTGCCAGCAGTCCAGGACCAGGGGGCTACGAGCAGTACTTC
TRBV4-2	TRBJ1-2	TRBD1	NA	CASSQDLRQGVYGYTF	TGTGCCAGCAGCCAAGATCTAAGGCAGGGGGTCTATGGCTACACCTTC
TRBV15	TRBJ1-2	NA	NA	CATSRDLGQDYGYTF	TGTGCCACCAGCAGAGATCTGGGCCAGGACTATGGCTACACCTTC
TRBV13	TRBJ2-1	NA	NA	CASSSLGARNEQFF	TGTGCCAGCAGCTCGCTAGGGGCTCGGAATGAGCAGTTCTTC
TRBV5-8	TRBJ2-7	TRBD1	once	CASTPRDRGSEQYF	TGTGCCAGCACTCCAAGGGACAGGGGTTCCGAGCAGTACTTC
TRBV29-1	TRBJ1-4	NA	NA	CSVYVRGPGQNEKLFF	TGCAGCGTTTACGTAAGGGGCCCAGGGCAGAATGAAAAACTGTTTTTT
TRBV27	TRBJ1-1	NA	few	CASSLSRTLSTEAFF	TGTGCCAGCAGTTTATCTAGGACTCTCAGCACTGAAGCTTTCTTT
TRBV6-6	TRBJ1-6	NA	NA	CASSQGSYNSPLHF	TGTGCCAGCAGCCAGGGCTCCTATAATTCACCCCTCCACTTT
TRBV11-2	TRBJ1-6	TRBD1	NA	CASSHEGAGDYNSPLHF	TGTGCCAGCAGCCATGAGGGGGCAGGAGATTATAATTCACCCCTCCACTTT
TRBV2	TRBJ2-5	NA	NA	CASSPRETQYF	TGTGCCAGCAGTCCACGGGAGACCCAGTACTTC
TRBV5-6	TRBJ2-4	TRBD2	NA	CASSRLAGVAKNIQYF	TGTGCCAGCAGCCGACTAGCGGGGGTAGCCAAAAACATTCAGTACTTC
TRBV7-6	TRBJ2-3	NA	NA	CASSLGTGGLGTDTQYF	TGTGCCAGCAGCTTAGGAACCGGGGGGCTGGGCACAGATACGCAGTATTTT
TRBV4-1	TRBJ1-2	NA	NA	CASSQEGGVFGYTF	TGCGCCAGCAGCCAAGAGGGGGGGGTTTTCGGCTACACCTTC
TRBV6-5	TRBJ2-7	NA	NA	CASSYSEDFYEQYF	TGTGCCAGCAGTTACTCGGAGGATTTCTACGAGCAGTACTTC
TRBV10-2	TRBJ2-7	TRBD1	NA	CASTKQGDPYEQYF	TGCGCCAGCACCAAACAGGGGGACCCCTACGAGCAGTACTTC
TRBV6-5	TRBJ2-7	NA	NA	CASSRQPSYEQYF	TGTGCCAGCAGTCGACAGCCATCCTACGAGCAGTACTTC
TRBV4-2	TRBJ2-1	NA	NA	CASSPLENNEQFF	TGTGCCAGCAGCCCTCTTGAGAACAATGAGCAGTTCTTC
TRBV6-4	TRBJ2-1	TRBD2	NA	CASSASGGAVNEQFF	TGTGCCAGCAGTGCAAGCGGGGGGGCGGTCAATGAGCAGTTCTTC
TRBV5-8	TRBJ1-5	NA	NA	CASSVGTHSNQPQHF	TGTGCCAGCAGCGTCGGGACACATAGCAATCAGCCCCAGCATTTT
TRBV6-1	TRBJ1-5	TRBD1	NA	CASRGQGVGNQPQHF	TGTGCCAGCAGGGGACAGGGGGTGGGCAATCAGCCCCAGCATTTT
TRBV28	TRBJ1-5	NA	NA	CASSLGRTGLGNQPQHF	TGTGCCAGCAGTTTAGGGCGTACAGGGCTGGGCAATCAGCCCCAGCATTTT
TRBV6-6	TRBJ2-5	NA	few	CASSYGYRAETQYF	TGTGCCAGCAGTTACGGGTACAGGGCAGAGACCCAGTACTTC
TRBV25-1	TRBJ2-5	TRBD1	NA	CASSEGNRGPQETQYF	TGTGCCAGCAGTGAAGGGAACAGGGGGCCTCAAGAGACCCAGTACTTC
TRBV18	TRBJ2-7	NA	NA	CASSVGSLSYEQYF	TGTGCCAGCTCGGTAGGGAGCCTCTCCTACGAGCAGTACTTC
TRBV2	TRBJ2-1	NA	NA	CASRNQAVYNEQFF	TGTGCCAGCAGAAACCAGGCAGTTTACAATGAGCAGTTCTTC
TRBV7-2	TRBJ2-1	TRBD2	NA	CASRRTSGSYNEQFF	TGTGCCAGCAGGCGAACTAGCGGTTCTTACAATGAGCAGTTCTTC
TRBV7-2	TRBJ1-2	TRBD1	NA	CASSRGTDYGYTF	TGTGCCAGCAGCCGAGGGACAGACTATGGCTACACCTTC
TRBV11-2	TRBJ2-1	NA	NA	CASSLVTAQRDEQFF	TGTGCCAGCAGCTTAGTTACCGCACAACGGGATGAGCAGTTCTTC
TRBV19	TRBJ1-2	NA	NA	CASSSSTTGWYGYTF	TGTGCCAGTAGTTCCTCGACGACAGGATGGTATGGCTACACCTTC
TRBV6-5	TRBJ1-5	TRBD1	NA	CASKATGGRDQPQHF	TGTGCCAGCAAAGCTACAGGGGGCAGAGATCAGCCCCAGCATTTT
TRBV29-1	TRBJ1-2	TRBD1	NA	CSVDYRDRGLDGYTF	TGCAGCGTTGATTACCGGGACAGGGGACTAGATGGCTACACCTTC
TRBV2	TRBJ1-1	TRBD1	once	CASSSGQGASEAFF	TGTGCCAGCAGTTCCGGACAGGGGGCCTCTGAAGCTTTCTTT